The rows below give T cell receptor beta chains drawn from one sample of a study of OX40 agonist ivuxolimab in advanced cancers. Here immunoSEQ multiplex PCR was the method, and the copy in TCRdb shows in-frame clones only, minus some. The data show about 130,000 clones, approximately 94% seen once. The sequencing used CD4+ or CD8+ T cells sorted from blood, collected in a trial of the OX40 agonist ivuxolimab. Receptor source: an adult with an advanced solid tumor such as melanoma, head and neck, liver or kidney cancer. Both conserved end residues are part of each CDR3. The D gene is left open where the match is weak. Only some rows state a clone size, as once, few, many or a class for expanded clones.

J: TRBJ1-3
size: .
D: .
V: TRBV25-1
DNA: TGTGCCAGCAGTGCCCAAGGGAGCTCTGGAAACACCATATATTTT
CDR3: CASSAQGSSGNTIYF

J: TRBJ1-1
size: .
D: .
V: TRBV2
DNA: TGTGCCAGCACCGTGGACCCTCCGCCCTCTAAGTCTGAAGCTTTCTTT
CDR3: CASTVDPPPSKSEAFF

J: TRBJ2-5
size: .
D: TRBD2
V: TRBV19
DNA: TGTGCCAGTAGTACGGGACTAGGGGTTACAGAGACCCAGTACTTC
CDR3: CASSTGLGVTETQYF

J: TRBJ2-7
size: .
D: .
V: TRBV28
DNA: TGTGCCAGCAGTTCCTCACCTATTTCCTACGAGCAGTACTTC
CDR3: CASSSSPISYEQYF

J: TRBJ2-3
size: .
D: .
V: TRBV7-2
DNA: TGTGCCAGCAGCTTAGATCCCCGCCCGACAGGAACGCAGTATTTT
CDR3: CASSLDPRPTGTQYF

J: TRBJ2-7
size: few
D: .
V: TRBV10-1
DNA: TGCGCCAGCACAGGGACCTACGAGCAGTACTTC
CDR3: CASTGTYEQYF

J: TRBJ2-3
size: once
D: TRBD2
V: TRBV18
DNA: TGTGCCAGCTCTACCGGCGGGGGTACAGATACGCAGTATTTT
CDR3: CASSTGGGTDTQYF

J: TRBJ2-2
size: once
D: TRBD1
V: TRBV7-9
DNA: TGTGCCGGGTCCGGGACAGTTAGCACCGGGGAGCTGTTTTTT
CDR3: CAGSGTVSTGELFF

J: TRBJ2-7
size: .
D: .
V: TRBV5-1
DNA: TGCGCCAGCAGCTGGGGTAGGGGCCTGCCAAACTACGAGCAGTACTTC
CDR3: CASSWGRGLPNYEQYF

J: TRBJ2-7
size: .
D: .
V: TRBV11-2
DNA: TGTGCCAGCAGCTTATCCCCCGTCATCTCTTTGGGAGCTGGAAACGAGCAGTACTTC
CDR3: CASSLSPVISLGAGNEQYF

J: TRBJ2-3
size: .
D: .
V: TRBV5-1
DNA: TGCGCCAGCAGCTCGGGCGGAGATACAGATACGCAGTATTTT
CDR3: CASSSGGDTDTQYF

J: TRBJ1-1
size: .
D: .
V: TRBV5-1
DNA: TGCGCCAGCAGCTTGGTTCCGGGGACCACTGAAGCTTTCTTT
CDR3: CASSLVPGTTEAFF

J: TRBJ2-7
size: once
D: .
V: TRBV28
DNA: TGTGCCAGCAGTTTGGGACGGTCTCTGGTGCAGTACTTC
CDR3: CASSLGRSLVQYF

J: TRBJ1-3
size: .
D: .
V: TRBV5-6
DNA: TGTGCCAGCAGCTGGACAGTGTCTTATGCCGGAAACACCATATATTTT
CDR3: CASSWTVSYAGNTIYF

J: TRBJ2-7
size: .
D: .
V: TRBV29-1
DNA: TGCAGCGTTGAAGGGGGAACGCGGGAGCAGTACTTC
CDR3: CSVEGGTREQYF

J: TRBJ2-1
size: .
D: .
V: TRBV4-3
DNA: TGCGCCAGCAGCCAAGACCCGGCGGCTTACAATGAGCAGTTCTTC
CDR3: CASSQDPAAYNEQFF

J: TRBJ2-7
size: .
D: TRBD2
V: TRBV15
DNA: TGTGCCACCAGCAGAGATTTGCGCGGGCTAGCGGGAGTCTACGAGCAGTACTTC
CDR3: CATSRDLRGLAGVYEQYF

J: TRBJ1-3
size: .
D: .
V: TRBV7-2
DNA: TGTGCCAGCAGCTACCAAAGTGGCGGCACCTCTGGAAACACCATATATTTT
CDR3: CASSYQSGGTSGNTIYF

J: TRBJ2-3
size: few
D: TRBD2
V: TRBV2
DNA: TGTGCCAGCATGGAACTAGCGGGAAGCACAGATACGCAGTATTTT
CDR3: CASMELAGSTDTQYF

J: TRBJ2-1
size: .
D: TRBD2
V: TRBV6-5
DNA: TGTGCCAGCAGAGCCAGCGGGAGGGAGGGGGAGCAGTTCTTC
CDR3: CASRASGREGEQFF

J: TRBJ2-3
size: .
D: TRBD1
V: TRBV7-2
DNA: TGTGCCAGCAACACCCTTCTCGCCTGGACAGGCCGGACAGATACGCAGTATTTT
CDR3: CASNTLLAWTGRTDTQYF

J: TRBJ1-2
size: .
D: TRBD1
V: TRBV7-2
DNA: TGTGCCAGCAGCTTAAAGGGGACAGGGAACTATGGCTACACCTTC
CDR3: CASSLKGTGNYGYTF

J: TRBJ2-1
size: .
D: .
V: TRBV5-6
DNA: TGTGCCAGCAGCAACTACAATGAGCAGTTCTTC
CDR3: CASSNYNEQFF

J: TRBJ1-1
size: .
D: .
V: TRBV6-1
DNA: TGTGCCAGCGACCCACGGTGGGGGTCCGAAGCTTTCTTT
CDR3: CASDPRWGSEAFF

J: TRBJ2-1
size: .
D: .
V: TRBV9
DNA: TGTGCCAGCAGCGCCCTGGGCGCGCAGGCCTACAATGAGCAGTTCTTC
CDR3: CASSALGAQAYNEQFF

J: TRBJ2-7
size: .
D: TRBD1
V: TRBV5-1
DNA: TGCGCCAGCAGCTTGGCCGTAACAGGGGGACGCTACGAGCAGTACTTC
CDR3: CASSLAVTGGRYEQYF

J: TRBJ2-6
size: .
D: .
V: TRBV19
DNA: TGTGCCAGTATGCCACGTTTTGGTGCTGGGGCCAACGTCCTGACTTTC
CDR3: CASMPRFGAGANVLTF

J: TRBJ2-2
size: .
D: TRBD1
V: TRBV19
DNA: TGTGCCAGTAGTAAGTCAGGGGGTCTCACCGGGGAGCTGTTTTTT
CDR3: CASSKSGGLTGELFF

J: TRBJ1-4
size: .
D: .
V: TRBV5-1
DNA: TGCGCCAGCAGCTTGGAGGGTGTGGACGAAAAACTGTTTTTT
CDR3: CASSLEGVDEKLFF

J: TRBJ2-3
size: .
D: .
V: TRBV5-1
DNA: TGCGCCAGCAAGGGGGGGCCTAGCACAGATACGCAGTATTTT
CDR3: CASKGGPSTDTQYF

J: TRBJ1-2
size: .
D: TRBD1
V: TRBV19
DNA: TGTGCCAGTACCCGACGGACAGGGCACCCCTATGGCTACACCTTC
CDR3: CASTRRTGHPYGYTF

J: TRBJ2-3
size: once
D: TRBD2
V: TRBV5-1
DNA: TGCGCCAGCAGCCTAAACCGGGGACTAGCGGGAAGGGGAAACACAGATACGCAGTATTTT
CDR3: CASSLNRGLAGRGNTDTQYF

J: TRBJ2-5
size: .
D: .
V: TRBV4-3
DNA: TGCGCCAGCAGCCGGGATGTCGGGACCCAGTACTTC
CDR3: CASSRDVGTQYF

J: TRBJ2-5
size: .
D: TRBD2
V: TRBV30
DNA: TGTGCCTGGAGCCTTGGGACTAGCGGGAGTGGAGAGACCCAGTACTTC
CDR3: CAWSLGTSGSGETQYF

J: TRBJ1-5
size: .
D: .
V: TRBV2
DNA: TGTGCCAGCGGGGTCGACAGGAATCAGCCCCAGCATTTT
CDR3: CASGVDRNQPQHF

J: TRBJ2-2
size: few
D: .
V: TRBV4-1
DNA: TGCGCCAGCAGCCCCCGACTGGACACCGGGGAGCTGTTTTTT
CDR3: CASSPRLDTGELFF

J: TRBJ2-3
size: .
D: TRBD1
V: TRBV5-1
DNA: TGCGCCAGCAGCTTGGGACAGGGGTGGGGAGATACGCAGTATTTT
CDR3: CASSLGQGWGDTQYF

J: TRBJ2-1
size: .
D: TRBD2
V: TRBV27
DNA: TGTGCCAGCTCCGGGACTAGCGTTAATGAGCAGTTCTTC
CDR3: CASSGTSVNEQFF

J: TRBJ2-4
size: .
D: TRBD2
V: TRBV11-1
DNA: TGTGCCAGCAGCTTACTAGCGGGAGGGCTAGCCAAAAACATTCAGTACTTC
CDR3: CASSLLAGGLAKNIQYF

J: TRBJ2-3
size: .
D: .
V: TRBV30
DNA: TGTGCCTGGAGCCGAACGGTCAGCACAGATACGCAGTATTTT
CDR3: CAWSRTVSTDTQYF

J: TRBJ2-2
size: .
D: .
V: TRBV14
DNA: TGTGCCAGCAGCCAGGGTGACATTCGCACCGGGGAGCTGTTTTTT
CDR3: CASSQGDIRTGELFF

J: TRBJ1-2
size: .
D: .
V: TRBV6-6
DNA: TGTGCCAGCAGTTACTGGTCGGCAGGGACGGAGGGCTACACCTTC
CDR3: CASSYWSAGTEGYTF

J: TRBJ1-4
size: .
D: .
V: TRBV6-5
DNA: TGTGCCAGCAGTTACGGAACTAATGAAAAACTGTTTTTT
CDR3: CASSYGTNEKLFF

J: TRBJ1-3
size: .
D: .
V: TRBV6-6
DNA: TGTGCCAGCAGTTACAGGACCTCCCTCGGAAACACCATATATTTT
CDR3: CASSYRTSLGNTIYF

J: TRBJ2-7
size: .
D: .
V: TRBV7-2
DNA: TGTGCCAGCAGCCAAAACAGGGTCAGCTCCTACGAGCAGTACTTC
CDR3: CASSQNRVSSYEQYF

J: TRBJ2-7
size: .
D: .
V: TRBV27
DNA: TGTGCCAGCAAGAGGATGGGGATCCGACAGGACAGTGGGTACGAGCAGTACTTC
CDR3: CASKRMGIRQDSGYEQYF

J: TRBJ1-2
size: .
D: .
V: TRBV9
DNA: TGTGCCAGCAGCGCTGTAACGGCCTTCTATGGCTACACCTTC
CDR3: CASSAVTAFYGYTF

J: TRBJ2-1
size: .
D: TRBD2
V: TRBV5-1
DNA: TGCGCCAGCAGGCTATCGGGACTAGCGGCCAATGAGCAGTTCTTC
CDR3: CASRLSGLAANEQFF

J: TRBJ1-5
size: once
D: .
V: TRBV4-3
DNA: TGCGCCAGCAGCCTTGGGGGTCCCAGCAATCAGCCCCAGCATTTT
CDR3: CASSLGGPSNQPQHF

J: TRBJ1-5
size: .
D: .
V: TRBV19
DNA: TGTGCCAGCAACAATCAGCCCCAGCATTTT
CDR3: CASNNQPQHF

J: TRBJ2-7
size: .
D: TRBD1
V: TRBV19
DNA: TGTGCCAGTAGTATAGCCCCAGGGGGACCCTACGAGCAGTACTTC
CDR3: CASSIAPGGPYEQYF

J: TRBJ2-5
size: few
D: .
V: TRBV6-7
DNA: TGTGCCAGCGCTATAGAGGAAGAGACCCAGTACTTC
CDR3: CASAIEEETQYF

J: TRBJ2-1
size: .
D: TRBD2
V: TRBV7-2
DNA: TGTGCCAGCAGCTTCCAAGCGGGAGCCGACAATGAGCAGTTCTTC
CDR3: CASSFQAGADNEQFF

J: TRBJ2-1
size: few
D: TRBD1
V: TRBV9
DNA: TGTGCCAGCAGATCCCCGGGGACAGGGAGTAGCGAGCAGTTCTTC
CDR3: CASRSPGTGSSEQFF

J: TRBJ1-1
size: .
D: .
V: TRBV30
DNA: TGTGCCTGGAGTGTATCGACAGAAGCTTTCTTT
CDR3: CAWSVSTEAFF

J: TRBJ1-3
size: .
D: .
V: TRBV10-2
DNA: TGCGCCAGCAGGGCAGGGGGAAACACCATATATTTT
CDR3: CASRAGGNTIYF

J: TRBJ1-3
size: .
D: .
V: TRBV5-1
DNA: TGCGCCAGCAGCTCATCGCCAGGAGGAAACACCATATATTTT
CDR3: CASSSSPGGNTIYF

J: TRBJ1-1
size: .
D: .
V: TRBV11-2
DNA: TGTGCCAGCAGCTTCAATGCGGGAGGCACTGAAGCTTTCTTT
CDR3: CASSFNAGGTEAFF

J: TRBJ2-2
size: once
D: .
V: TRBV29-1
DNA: TGCAGCGTTGCAAATTGGACGAACACCGGGGAGCTGTTTTTT
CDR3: CSVANWTNTGELFF

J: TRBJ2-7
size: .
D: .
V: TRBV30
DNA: TGTGCCTGGAGTGTATGGCCAAGGCAAAGGAAGTACGAGCAGTACTTC
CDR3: CAWSVWPRQRKYEQYF